These 19 T cell receptor beta chains came from one sample sequenced in a study of T-cell memory formation after mild COVID-19. One entry per CDR3 protein, called by TCRdb with MiXCR from the 5' RACE reads. The repertoire holds approximately 350,000 distinct CDR3 sequences, with approximately 29% as singletons. Input material: PBMCs or a T cell subset sorted from them (not recorded which). The receptors were gathered from an adult woman who had mild COVID-19 (a few samples of this study predate the infection). Cell type and time point are not known.

There are a few counts of this clonotype. The CDR3 region is CASRTGQGSFYEQYF. DNA of the CDR3: TGTGCCAGCAGGACGGGACAGGGGTCTTTCTACGAGCAGTACTTC. V gene TRBV12-3 or TRBV12-4 combines with J gene TRBJ2-7, with 10 positions matching TRBD1. The CDR3 is 15 residues long. Trimming removed 6 bases from V and 3 bases from J; junction bases left unmatched: 8.

This clonotype appeared a few times. This chain joins TRBV25-1 and TRBJ2-4; D is ambiguous. Trimming took 5 bases from V and 0 from J, leaving 8 bases between them. Germline loops: CDR1 MGHDK, CDR2 SYGVNS. The CDR3 has 14 amino acids. Here the CDR3 DNA reads TGTGCCAGCAGTTGGCGAGGAGCCAAAAACATTCAGTACTTC. Translation gives CASSWRGAKNIQYF.

The gene calls are TRBV20-1 and TRBJ2-2, with D perhaps assigned TRBD1 or TRBD2 (6 bases each). Germline assignment: CDR1 DFQATT and CDR2 SNEGSKA (reference sequence). The CDR3 loop spans 15 amino acids. The V and J ends lost 0 bases and 7 bases respectively, with 15 bases between them. The CDR3 DNA reads TGCAGTGCTAGAGATCTGGAGGGGGGCGGCGGGGAGCTGTTTTTT. Its translation is CSARDLEGGGGELFF.

The genes are TRBV7-9 and TRBJ2-5; no firm D call. The V end was cut by 7 bases, the J end by 1 base, with 10 bases between. Germline V CDR1 and CDR2: SEHNR, FQNEAQ (reference sequence). CDR3 length: 13 residues. This CDR3 is CASIRILQETQYF. The CDR3 bases are TGTGCCAGCATAAGGATCCTCCAAGAGACCCAGTACTTC.

The V gene is TRBV10-3, the J gene TRBJ2-1; perhaps TRBD1 as D (5 bases). This CDR3 has 12 amino acids. Trimming took 8 bases from V and 9 from J, leaving 14 bases between them. Germline CDR1 is ENHRY and CDR2 is SYGVKD. The CDR3 nucleotides read TGTGCCATCGGGGAACAGGTTTCTGAGCAGTTCTTC. Its translation is CAIGEQVSEQFF.

The rearrangement joins TRBV29-1 to TRBJ1-2; 10 bases match TRBD1. Trimming cost V 6 bases and J 3 bases; bases outside gene matches: 7. Germline CDR1 and CDR2: SQVTM and ANQGSEA. This CDR3 has 14 amino acids. In DNA, the CDR3 is TGCAGCGTAGAGCCGACAGGGGGCTACTATGGCTACACCTTC. Its translation: CSVEPTGGYYGYTF.

The chain carries TRBV14 and TRBJ2-7; D remains unclear. The germline CDR1 and CDR2 sequences are SGHDN and FVKESK. With 5 bases removed from V and 4 bases from J, the gap between germline ends came to 15 bases. CDR3 size: 14 residues. The CDR3 nucleotides read TGTGCCAGCAGCGGAGCAGACAATTATTACGAGCAGTACTTC. It is translated as CASSGADNYYEQYF.

Only a few counts were recorded for this clonotype. The chain has TRBV6-5 and TRBJ2-7; 12 positions agree with TRBD2. The V segment lost 5 bases and the J segment 6 bases; nucleotides outside the gene matches: 5. The CDR3 consists of 14 residues. Germline CDR1 MNHEY, CDR2 SVGAGI. CDR3 region: CASSRLAGDGEQYF. The CDR3 region has the DNA TGTGCCAGCAGTAGACTAGCGGGAGACGGCGAGCAGTACTTC.

The table lists this clonotype with many counts. The chain is built from TRBV6-5 and TRBJ1-1; TRBD1 aligns across 8 bases. The V and J ends lost 2 bases and 1 base, in that order; junction bases with no gene match: 0. This CDR3 has 14 amino acids. Germline V gene data show CDR1 as MNHEY and CDR2 as SVGAGI. CDR3 in amino acids: CASSYGQGNTEAFF. The CDR3 DNA reads TGTGCCAGCAGTTACGGACAGGGGAACACTGAAGCTTTCTTT.

The chain employs TRBV5-1 and TRBJ1-2; tentatively, D is TRBD1 (6 bases). The CDR3 runs to 14 residues. The germline V and J ends were trimmed by 2 bases and 8 bases, with 16 bases remaining between them. The germline V gene has CDR1 SGHRS and CDR2 YFSETQ. CDR3 protein: CASSFDSGAEGYTF. CDR3 nucleotide sequence: TGCGCCAGCAGCTTTGATTCAGGGGCGGAAGGCTACACCTTC.

This chain connects TRBV5-1 to TRBJ2-3; 13 bases map to TRBD2. With V trimmed by 3 bases and J by 5 bases, 6 bases remained unmatched. The CDR3 consists of 16 residues. Looked up from germline, CDR1 is SGHRS and CDR2 is YFSETQ. The CDR3 spells CASSSGLAGVRDTQYF. The CDR3 bases are TGCGCCAGCAGCTCAGGACTAGCGGGGGTGAGAGATACGCAGTATTTT.

This clonotype was seen more than once but under ten times. The CDR3 DNA follows: TGTGCCAGCAGCAAATGGGGTGGTTCCTCCTACAATGAGCAGTTCTTC. Its protein product is CASSKWGGSSYNEQFF. The J gene is TRBJ2-1, the V gene TRBV7-2; D not resolved. CDR3 length equals 16 residues. Germline CDR1 is SGHTA and CDR2 is FQGNSA. Trimming removed 5 bases at V and 0 bases at J, with 14 bases between.

The chain has TRBV20-1 and TRBJ2-1; TRBD2 matches 11 bases. Germline trimming cut 5 bases from V and 0 bases from J; bases unmatched to any gene: 3. Germline CDR1 is DFQATT and CDR2 is SNEGSKA (reference sequence). This CDR3 contains 15 residues. The DNA for the CDR3 is TGCAGTGCTCCTAGCGGGGGGTTCTCCTACAATGAGCAGTTCTTC. It specifies CSAPSGGFSYNEQFF.

This clonotype came up a few times. This chain links TRBV3-1 with TRBJ2-5; 10 nucleotides match TRBD2. J gave up 5 bases and V 4 bases, and 7 bases lay outside the gene matches. CDR1 is LGHDT, CDR2 YNNKEL, per germline (reference sequence). CDR3 length equals 15 residues. DNA of the CDR3: TGTGCCAGCAGCCGAGCGGGGGGGCCTCCGGAGACCCAGTACTTC. It encodes CASSRAGGPPETQYF.

In this sample, this clonotype turned up a few times. The chain uses TRBV20-1 and TRBJ2-1; 9 nucleotides line up with TRBD2. Germline CDR1 reads DFQATT; CDR2 reads SNEGSKA (reference sequence). The J segment lost 8 bases and the V segment lost 5 bases, leaving 4 bases of the junction unmatched. The CDR3 loop spans 12 amino acids. The CDR3: CSAPGLAHEQFF. The DNA of the CDR3 is TGCAGTGCTCCGGGACTAGCACATGAGCAGTTCTTC.

This chain uses TRBV12-3 or TRBV12-4 with TRBJ1-2; no reliable D call. The CDR3 covers 15 residues. V was shortened by 3 bases and J by 5 bases, with 16 bases between the two germline ends. The CDR3 DNA reads TGTGCCAGCAGTTTGAGTTTGGGTCAGAGATATGGCTACACCTTC. Translation gives CASSLSLGQRYGYTF.

The chain has TRBV12-3 or TRBV12-4 and TRBJ2-3; D possibly corresponds to TRBD1 (6 bases). The CDR3 totals 14 residues. V lost 6 bases and J lost 3, with 13 bases in between. The chain's CDR3 is CASRPQGTTDTQYF. As DNA, the CDR3 is TGTGCCAGCAGGCCTCAAGGGACAACAGATACGCAGTATTTT.

The chain combines TRBV12-3 or TRBV12-4 with TRBJ2-7; D call uncertain. The CDR3 contains 12 residues. The ends were cut back, 5 bases at V and 5 bases at J, with 10 bases in the middle. This chain's CDR3 is CASSPEVHEQYF. In DNA, the CDR3 is TGTGCCAGCAGTCCCGAGGTCCACGAGCAGTACTTC.

There are a few counts of this clonotype. The chain links TRBV6-6 to TRBJ2-5; 7 nucleotides match TRBD1. Germline loops: CDR1 MNHNY, CDR2 SVGAGI (reference sequence). CDR3 length: 14 residues. Trimming cost V 7 bases and J 4 bases; bases outside gene matches: 9. The CDR3 region is CASNGQVGRETQYF. The DNA of the CDR3 is TGTGCCAGCAACGGACAGGTCGGGCGAGAGACCCAGTACTTC.